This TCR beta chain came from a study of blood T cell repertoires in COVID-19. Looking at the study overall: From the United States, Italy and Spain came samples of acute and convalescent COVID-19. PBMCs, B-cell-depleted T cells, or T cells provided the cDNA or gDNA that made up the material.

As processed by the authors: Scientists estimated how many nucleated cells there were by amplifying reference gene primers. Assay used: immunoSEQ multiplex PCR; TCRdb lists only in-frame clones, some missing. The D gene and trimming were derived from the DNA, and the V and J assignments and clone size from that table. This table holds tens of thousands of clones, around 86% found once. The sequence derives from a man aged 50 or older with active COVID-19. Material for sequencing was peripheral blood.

The CDR3 protein is CASSLAGREAFF. In nucleotides, the CDR3 is TGTGCCAGCAGTTTAGCCGGTCGAGAAGCTTTCTTT. The J gene is TRBJ1-1, the V gene TRBV28; D uncertain. The CDR3 is made up of 12 amino acids. Germline V gene sequence: CDR1 MDHEN, CDR2 SYDVKM. V gave up 2 bases and J gave up 8 bases, with 9 bases separating them.